The present TCR beta chain was sequenced within a study of T cells in Graves' hyperthyroidism and ophthalmopathy. RNA transcripts provided the source from which TCR beta CDR3 regions were amplified. A set of HTBI primers served as the primers for a first-round RT-PCR of the TCR CDR3. From the multiplex PCR reads, TCRdb called clonotypes with MiXCR, one entry per CDR3 protein. The table lists hundreds of thousands of distinct CDR3 sequences, 16% of them singletons. This clonotype was found a few times. Germline CDR1 KGHDR, CDR2 SFDVKD. Trimming took off 9 bases at V and 9 bases at J, with 17 bases between the two ends. CDR3 length: 13 amino acids.

Sequenced: blood. The rearrangement uses TRBV24-1 and TRBJ2-1, with D possibly matching TRBD2 (6 bases). This TCR came from a young woman with Graves' hyperthyroidism. The CDR3 sequence is CATVTGADCEQFF. The CDR3 DNA reads as TGTGCCACCGTGACGGGAGCGGACTGTGAGCAGTTCTTC.